Below, 28 T cell receptor beta chains from the same sample are listed, as sequenced in a study of T cell responses to AZD1222 COVID-19 vaccine. Using immunoSEQ multiplex PCR, the repertoire was profiled, and TCRdb retains in-frame clones only, with some absent. The sample holds 40,000 to 55,000 clones, 70% to 90% seen once. The sequencing here drew on peripheral blood, taken 28 days after the second AZD1222 dose. The receptor source for this set is an adult who received the AZD1222 COVID-19 vaccine.

This clone was counted a single time. The V and J genes are TRBV6-5 and TRBJ2-7, with D unresolved. The V gene lost 5 bases and the J gene lost 0 bases, with 11 bases spanning the gap. This CDR3 comprises 14 residues. The germline V gene encodes CDR1 MNHEY and CDR2 SVGAGI. CDR3 sequence reads: CASSRALGSYEQYF. The CDR3 nucleotides read TGTGCCAGCAGTCGGGCCCTGGGCTCCTACGAGCAGTACTTC.

This chain uses TRBV7-2 with TRBJ1-3; 10 bases agree with TRBD1. This CDR3 contains 16 residues. Germline CDR1 is SGHTA and CDR2 is FQGNSA. With 5 bases clipped from V and 4 bases from J, the junction kept 8 bases outside the gene matches. This CDR3 reads CASSMTGGISGNTIYF. The CDR3 DNA reads TGTGCCAGCAGCATGACAGGGGGCATCTCCGGAAACACCATATATTTT. The whole variable domain, filled in from reference TRBV7-2 and TRBJ1-3, reads GAGVSQSPSNKVTEKGKDVELRCDPISGHTALYWYRQSLGQGLEFLIYFQGNSAPDKSGLPSDRFSAERTGGSVSTLTIQRTQQEDSAVYLCASSMTGGISGNTIYFGEGSWLTVV.

The count of this clone is one. The CDR3 bases are TGTGCCAGCAGCTTAGACAGGTCAGAGCAGTACTTC. Translating it yields CASSLDRSEQYF. V gene TRBV11-2 combines with J gene TRBJ2-7; D is unclear. The CDR3 contains 12 residues. Germline lookup yields CDR1 SGHAT and CDR2 FQNNGV. V shed 0 bases and J shed 7 bases, with 7 bases lying between them.

This rearrangement joins TRBV27 to TRBJ1-6; 9 bases line up with TRBD1. This CDR3 has 16 amino acids. Trimming took 5 bases from V and 12 from J; bases not matched to a gene: 14. Looked up from germline, CDR1 is MNHEY and CDR2 is SMNVEV (reference sequence). CDR3 amino acids: CASSRGTGLIVGPLHF. In nucleotides, the CDR3 is TGTGCCAGCAGTCGCGGGACAGGGCTTATCGTAGGACCCCTCCACTTT.

The V and J genes are TRBV19 and TRBJ2-3, with TRBD2 matching over 7 bases. The CDR3 sequence is 14 residues long. The junction had 2 bases not matched to a gene; V was cut back by 5 bases and J by 0 bases. Germline V CDR1 and CDR2: LNHDA, SQIVND (reference sequence). The CDR3 DNA follows: TGTGCCAGTAGTGTCGGGAGGAGCACAGATACGCAGTATTTT. Encoded protein: CASSVGRSTDTQYF. Full variable domain (outside the CDR3, taken from reference TRBV19 and TRBJ2-3): DGGITQSPKYLFRKEGQNVTLSCEQNLNHDAMYWYRQDPGQGLRLIYYSQIVNDFQKGDIAEGYSVSREKKESFPLTVTSAQKNPTAFYLCASSVGRSTDTQYFGPGTRLTVL.

The chain couples TRBV7-8 to TRBJ2-7, with TRBD2 matching over 7 bases. V was pared by 0 bases and J by 3 bases, with 5 bases of the junction left unmatched. This CDR3 has 15 residues. The germline V gene has CDR1 SGHVS and CDR2 FQNEAQ. The CDR3 here is CASSLAAGDLYEQYF. The CDR3 DNA follows: TGTGCCAGCAGCTTAGCGGCGGGAGATCTCTACGAGCAGTACTTC.

This chain links TRBV12-3 or TRBV12-4 with TRBJ2-7; D unresolved. The ends were cut back, 2 bases at V and 7 bases at J, with 12 bases in the middle. The CDR3 covers 13 residues. This chain's CDR3 is CASSLRFLREQYF. In DNA, the CDR3 is TGTGCCAGCAGTTTAAGATTCCTACGAGAGCAGTACTTC.

V gene TRBV9 combines with J gene TRBJ2-2; weak D call: TRBD1 (6 bases). Germline V gene lookup returns CDR1 SGDLS and CDR2 YYNGEE. Trimming removed 6 bases at V and 1 base at J, with 16 bases between. The CDR3 spans 16 residues. CDR3 protein: CASTFHPGQNTGELFF. CDR3 nucleotide sequence: TGTGCCAGCACCTTTCACCCGGGACAGAACACCGGGGAGCTGTTTTTT.

The genes are TRBV7-2 and TRBJ2-1; 8 bases are shared with TRBD2. CDR3 length equals 15 residues. Germline CDR1 and CDR2: SGHTA and FQGNSA. V shed 4 bases, J shed 3 bases, and the junction held 5 bases outside the gene matches. Written as DNA, the CDR3 is TGTGCCAGCAGCTCGGGACTAGATGTCTACAATGAGCAGTTCTTC. Amino acids: CASSSGLDVYNEQFF.

V gene TRBV5-6 combines with J gene TRBJ2-1; D may be TRBD1 (6 bases). V was clipped by 7 bases and J by 7 bases, with 15 bases between them. This CDR3 has 13 amino acids. Germline values: CDR1 SGHDT, CDR2 YYEEEE. The CDR3, as DNA: TGTGCCAGCGTTCTTACAGGGTGGAATGAGCAGTTCTTC. Protein sequence: CASVLTGWNEQFF.

The gene calls are TRBV9 and TRBJ1-3; unclear D gene. CDR3 length equals 13 residues. V was trimmed by 4 bases and J by 0 bases, leaving 5 bases between them. Germline-derived CDR1 and CDR2 are SGDLS and YYNGEE. The CDR3 nucleotides read TGTGCCAGCAGCTCGCACTCTGGAAACACCATATATTTT. This encodes CASSSHSGNTIYF.

The J gene is TRBJ1-3, the V gene TRBV24-1; the D is unclear. This CDR3 region has 12 residues. CDR1 and CDR2 from the germline V gene are KGHDR and SFDVKD. V was cut by 6 bases and J by 4 bases, with 6 bases left in between. CDR3 in DNA: TGTGCCACCAGTTCGGACGGAAACACCATATATTTT. Encoded protein: CATSSDGNTIYF.

A single count supports this clone. The V gene is TRBV29-1, the J gene TRBJ1-2, with D uncertain. The CDR3 consists of 13 residues. CDR1 and CDR2 (germline): SQVTM, ANQGSEA. The V gene lost 2 bases and the J gene lost 2 bases, with 9 bases spanning the gap. CDR3 nucleotides: TGCAGCGTTGAAAAGGGCGGAAACTATGGCTACACCTTC. As protein: CSVEKGGNYGYTF.

This rearrangement joins TRBV5-1 to TRBJ2-7; TRBD2 matches 8 bases. Germline CDR1 SGHRS, CDR2 YFSETQ. The V segment lost 7 bases and the J segment 5 bases; nucleotides outside the gene matches: 14. The CDR3 loop spans 15 amino acids. The CDR3 region is CASRAGPGGPHEQYF. CDR3 DNA: TGCGCCAGCCGTGCCGGGCCGGGAGGGCCCCACGAGCAGTACTTC.

V and J are TRBV19 and TRBJ2-1; 7 bases fit TRBD2. The CDR3 is 15 amino acids. Germline loops: CDR1 LNHDA, CDR2 SQIVND (reference sequence). The junction had 9 bases not matched to a gene; V was cut back by 3 bases and J by 7 bases. The CDR3 is CASSILTSRTNEQFF. The CDR3 nucleotides are TGTGCCAGTAGTATTTTGACTAGCCGGACAAATGAGCAGTTCTTC.

V and J are TRBV15 and TRBJ2-4; D possibly corresponds to TRBD2 (6 bases). In germline, CDR1 is LNHNV, CDR2 YYDKDF (reference sequence). Trimming removed 1 base from V and 8 bases from J, with 15 bases in between. CDR3 length: 15 amino acids. The CDR3 reads CATSRAPGVLDIQYF. The CDR3 DNA reads TGTGCCACCAGCAGAGCCCCGGGAGTATTGGACATTCAGTACTTC.

Only a few counts were recorded for this clone. This chain links TRBV7-8 with TRBJ1-5; perhaps TRBD1 as D (5 bases). This CDR3 is 13 amino acids long. V dropped 1 base and J dropped 7 bases, with 8 bases sitting between them. Germline assignment: CDR1 SGHVS and CDR2 FQNEAQ. This CDR3 reads CASSLEEGQPQHF. The DNA of the CDR3 is TGTGCCAGCAGCTTAGAGGAGGGGCAGCCCCAGCATTTT.

The CDR3 DNA is TGTGCCAGCAGCCCCATGGGGGGACTAGCGGGAGGTGGGGAGCTGTTTTTT. Translation gives CASSPMGGLAGGGELFF. The V gene is TRBV3-1 (or the pseudogene TRBV3-2), the J gene TRBJ2-2; TRBD2 aligns across 15 bases. The germline CDR1 and CDR2 sequences are LGHDT and YNNKEL (reference sequence). Trimming cost V 4 bases and J 8 bases; bases outside gene matches: 8. This CDR3 spans 17 amino acids.

This chain's CDR3 is CASSSPPGTGRVNEQFF. The CDR3 DNA reads as TGTGCCAGTAGTTCGCCTCCCGGGACAGGGAGGGTTAATGAGCAGTTCTTC. The chain employs TRBV19 and TRBJ2-1; 9 nucleotides align to TRBD1. The V and J ends lost 5 bases and 7 bases, in that order; junction bases with no gene match: 15. Germline values: CDR1 LNHDA, CDR2 SQIVND (reference sequence). The CDR3 extends over 17 amino acids.

This sequence joins TRBV15 and TRBJ1-3, with no clear D. CDR3 length: 14 amino acids. Trimming removed 0 bases from V and 3 bases from J, with 6 bases in between. CDR1 is LNHNV, CDR2 YYDKDF, per germline (reference sequence). The CDR3, as DNA: TGTGCCACCAGCAGAGAATACATTGGAAACACCATATATTTT. Translated, it gives CATSREYIGNTIYF.

This rearrangement joins TRBV19 to TRBJ1-2; tentatively, D is TRBD1 (5 bases). The V end lost 5 bases, the J end lost 0 bases, and 19 bases lay between the germline ends. The CDR3 consists of 17 residues. Looked up from germline, CDR1 is LNHDA and CDR2 is SQIVND (reference sequence). CDR3 DNA: TGTGCCAGTAGTCCAGGGCCGGGACGGCCAACTAACTATGGCTACACCTTC. Translation gives CASSPGPGRPTNYGYTF.

The rearrangement uses TRBV5-1 and TRBJ1-1; 7 bases agree with TRBD1. The length of the CDR3 is 13 residues. Trimming removed 5 bases from V and 3 bases from J; junction bases left unmatched: 4. Germline V gives CDR1 SGHRS, CDR2 YFSETQ. Here the CDR3 DNA reads TGCGCCAGCAGGGACAGGACCTACACTGAAGCTTTCTTT. Translated: CASRDRTYTEAFF. The whole variable domain, filled in from reference TRBV5-1 and TRBJ1-1, reads KAGVTQTPRYLIKTRGQQVTLSCSPISGHRSVSWYQQTPGQGLQFLFEYFSETQRNKGNFPGRFSGRQFSNSRSEMNVSTLELGDSALYLCASRDRTYTEAFFGQGTRLTVV.

This chain connects TRBV19 to TRBJ1-5, with a weak D call TRBD1 (5 bases). The CDR3 is 14 amino acids. The ends were cut back, 8 bases at V and 0 bases at J, with 11 bases in the middle. Germline lookup yields CDR1 LNHDA and CDR2 SQIVND (reference sequence). CDR3 bases: TGTGCCAGTGGGGGACGGTTTAGCAATCAGCCCCAGCATTTT. Amino acid sequence: CASGGRFSNQPQHF.

This clone was seen a single time. The J gene is TRBJ1-1, the V gene TRBV3-1 (or the pseudogene TRBV3-2); 7 nucleotides align to TRBD1. From germline, CDR1 is LGHDT and CDR2 YNNKEL (reference sequence). There are 16 residues in the CDR3. With 0 bases clipped from V and 4 bases from J, the junction kept 8 bases outside the gene matches. CDR3 bases: TGTGCCAGCAGCCAAGAAAAGGGGGCGCTTCCCACTGAAGCTTTCTTT. This sequence encodes CASSQEKGALPTEAFF.

The CDR3, as DNA: TGCAGCGTTGAAGGGTCGACAGGGGGTCTTATGAACACTGAAGCTTTCTTT. Amino acid sequence: CSVEGSTGGLMNTEAFF. The V gene is TRBV29-1, the J gene TRBJ1-1; TRBD1 agrees at 9 bases. Germline trimming cut 1 base from V and 0 bases from J; bases unmatched to any gene: 9. From germline, CDR1 is SQVTM and CDR2 ANQGSEA. The CDR3 is 17 amino acids.

The genes are TRBV6-5 and TRBJ2-1; 8 bases match TRBD2. CDR3 length: 14 residues. Trimming removed 7 bases from V and 7 bases from J; junction bases left unmatched: 9. Germline CDR1 is MNHEY and CDR2 is SVGAGI. As DNA, the CDR3 is TGTGCCAGCAAAAGCGGGGGCCTCCCGAATGAGCAGTTCTTC. This gives the protein CASKSGGLPNEQFF.

V and J are TRBV5-6 and TRBJ1-5, with D possibly TRBD1 on 5 matching bases. Trimming took off 4 bases at V and 3 bases at J, with 8 bases between the two ends. This CDR3 is 13 amino acids long. The germline V gene has CDR1 SGHDT and CDR2 YYEEEE. In nucleotides, the CDR3 is TGTGCCAGCAGCGCGGGGCTCAATCAGCCCCAGCATTTT. Translating it yields CASSAGLNQPQHF.

The gene calls are TRBV27 and TRBJ1-2, with D perhaps matching TRBD1 (5 bases). CDR1 is MNHEY and CDR2 is SMNVEV in the germline V gene (reference sequence). This CDR3 contains 15 residues. The ends were cut back, 5 bases at V and 6 bases at J, with 19 bases in the middle. CDR3 DNA sequence: TGTGCCAGCAGTGCGGGCCCCGGGGCAGTTAATGGCTACACCTTC. This sequence encodes CASSAGPGAVNGYTF.